A single sample gave rise to the 32 T cell receptor beta chains below, sequenced in a study of cytomegalovirus exposure and HLA in healthy donors. PCR primers comprised 60 Vbeta and 13 Jbeta primers. Sequencing used immunoSEQ multiplex PCR; TCRdb keeps in-frame clones, though not all of them. The clone table shows roughly 70,000 clones, with the ten largest holding 6.5% to 9.5%. The sample was PBMCs. These TCRs come from a female donor in good health and CMV-seropositive.

The chain is built from TRBV5-1 and TRBJ2-7, with D possibly matching TRBD2 (7 bases). Germline V gives CDR1 SGHRS, CDR2 YFSETQ. Trimming took off 4 bases at V and 2 bases at J, with 10 bases between the two ends. The CDR3 extends over 13 amino acids. The CDR3 reads CASSRGGAYEQYF. The DNA of the CDR3 is TGCGCCAGCAGCAGGGGGGGAGCCTACGAGCAGTACTTC. The full variable domain, in which reference TRBV5-1 and TRBJ2-7 provide the parts outside the CDR3, is KAGVTQTPRYLIKTRGQQVTLSCSPISGHRSVSWYQQTPGQGLQFLFEYFSETQRNKGNFPGRFSGRQFSNSRSEMNVSTLELGDSALYLCASSRGGAYEQYFGPGTRLTVT.

The chain links TRBV7-2 to TRBJ2-5; 8 bases map to TRBD1. The V and J ends lost 5 bases and 1 base, in that order; junction bases with no gene match: 9. Germline CDR1 reads SGHTA; CDR2 reads FQGNSA. CDR3 length: 16 amino acids. CDR3 coding DNA: TGTGCCAGCAGCCCCGGACAGGGAAGGTCCCAAGAGACCCAGTACTTC. Amino acid sequence: CASSPGQGRSQETQYF.

The chain carries TRBV11-2 and TRBJ1-2, with D perhaps matching TRBD1 (6 bases). Deletions cut 0 bases from V and 2 bases from J, with 10 bases between. This CDR3 has 15 amino acids. Germline V gene data show CDR1 as SGHAT and CDR2 as FQNNGV. The chain's CDR3 is CASSLEGGLNYGYTF. In DNA, the CDR3 is TGTGCCAGCAGCTTAGAGGGGGGGCTCAACTATGGCTACACCTTC.

Written as DNA, the CDR3 is TGCAGCGTTAGTGGACAGGGGGATTATGGCTACACCTTC. It yields the protein CSVSGQGDYGYTF. The chain carries TRBV29-1 and TRBJ1-2; the match to TRBD1 covers 10 bases. The CDR3 has 13 residues. The V gene end was trimmed by 5 bases and the J gene end by 5 bases; junction bases not matched to a gene: 5. The germline CDR1 and CDR2 sequences are SQVTM and ANQGSEA.

V gene TRBV7-2 combines with J gene TRBJ1-2; a weak D match, TRBD1 (5 bases). The V gene's germline CDR1 is SGHTA and CDR2 FQGNSA. V shed 5 bases and J shed 1 base, with 14 bases lying between them. This CDR3 is built from 15 residues. CDR3 sequence reads: CASSPSGLDNYGYTF. The CDR3 bases are TGTGCCAGCAGCCCATCGGGACTCGATAACTATGGCTACACCTTC.

V gene TRBV27 combines with J gene TRBJ2-7; D is perhaps TRBD1 (5 bases). The CDR3 extends over 13 amino acids. The V gene's germline CDR1 is MNHEY and CDR2 SMNVEV (reference sequence). V was clipped by 5 bases and J by 2 bases, with 10 bases between them. Here the CDR3 DNA reads TGTGCCAGCAGTCCACAGGTTACCTACGAGCAGTACTTC. Amino acid sequence: CASSPQVTYEQYF.

To note about this clone: In the same sample, other DNA sequences code for this CDR3. The V and J genes are TRBV6-5 and TRBJ2-7; 8 bases are a match to TRBD2. The CDR3 extends over 14 amino acids. Germline V lookup: CDR1 MNHEY, CDR2 SVGAGI. V was pared by 5 bases and J by 3 bases, with 6 bases of the junction left unmatched. The CDR3 is CASSLGGESYEQYF. CDR3 bases: TGTGCCAGCAGTCTCGGGGGGGAAAGCTACGAGCAGTACTTC.

The chain recombines TRBV28 with TRBJ2-2; perhaps TRBD2 as D (6 bases). Trimming took off 3 bases at V and 7 bases at J, with 6 bases between the two ends. The germline V gene encodes CDR1 MDHEN and CDR2 SYDVKM. CDR3 length equals 12 residues. The CDR3, as DNA: TGTGCCAGCAGTTTCGGGAGCGGGGAGCTGTTTTTT. Protein: CASSFGSGELFF.

The DNA for the CDR3 is TGTGCCAGCAATTTCCTCTACGAGCAGTACTTC. Translating gives CASNFLYEQYF. This chain joins TRBV6-1 and TRBJ2-7; no firm D call. The CDR3 totals 11 residues. V gave up 7 bases and J gave up 3 bases, with 7 bases separating them. The germline gives CDR1 MNHNS, CDR2 SASEGT.

The V call is TRBV6-5, the J call TRBJ1-1; D might be TRBD1 (5 bases). The germline gives CDR1 MNHEY, CDR2 SVGAGI. The CDR3 spans 15 residues. Trimming took 2 bases from V and 1 from J, leaving 11 bases between them. CDR3 sequence reads: CASSYARRGNTEAFF. In DNA, the CDR3 is TGTGCCAGCAGTTACGCGAGGAGGGGGAACACTGAAGCTTTCTTT.

The chain couples TRBV7-2 to TRBJ2-2, with 11 bases fitting TRBD2. Germline values: CDR1 SGHTA, CDR2 FQGNSA. The CDR3 runs to 16 residues. The junction had 4 bases not matched to a gene; V was cut back by 4 bases and J by 3 bases. CDR3 coding DNA: TGTGCCAGCAGCTCGACTAGCGGGACCTACACCGGGGAGCTGTTTTTT. Translating it yields CASSSTSGTYTGELFF. The full variable domain, rest sourced from reference TRBV7-2 and TRBJ2-2, is GAGVSQSPSNKVTEKGKDVELRCDPISGHTALYWYRQSLGQGLEFLIYFQGNSAPDKSGLPSDRFSAERTGGSVSTLTIQRTQQEDSAVYLCASSSTSGTYTGELFFGEGSRLTVL.

The chain has TRBV5-1 and TRBJ1-1; 7 bases are shared with TRBD1. The CDR3 spans 13 residues. V was clipped by 4 bases and J by 6 bases; unmatched bases: 6. Germline values: CDR1 SGHRS, CDR2 YFSETQ. The CDR3 coding sequence is TGCGCCAGCAGCGGCGGGACAGCCTCTGAAGCTTTCTTT. Translating it yields CASSGGTASEAFF. Together with reference TRBV5-1 and TRBJ1-1, the CDR3 gives the full variable domain: KAGVTQTPRYLIKTRGQQVTLSCSPISGHRSVSWYQQTPGQGLQFLFEYFSETQRNKGNFPGRFSGRQFSNSRSEMNVSTLELGDSALYLCASSGGTASEAFFGQGTRLTVV.

The chain combines TRBV9 with TRBJ2-2; tentative D call: TRBD1 (5 bases). Trimming removed 2 bases at V and 3 bases at J, with 8 bases between. The CDR3 sequence is 14 residues long. The germline V gene has CDR1 SGDLS and CDR2 YYNGEE. This CDR3 is CASSVSGYTGELFF. Written as DNA, the CDR3 is TGTGCCAGCAGCGTCTCAGGGTACACCGGGGAGCTGTTTTTT.

The V and J genes are TRBV28 and TRBJ2-7; 13 nucleotides align to TRBD2. CDR3 length: 15 residues. V dropped 7 bases and J dropped 3; count of bases not matched to a gene: 6. Germline CDR1 MDHEN, CDR2 SYDVKM. CDR3 sequence: CASNPGLAGYYEQYF. CDR3 coding DNA: TGTGCCAGCAACCCGGGACTAGCGGGGTACTACGAGCAGTACTTC.

The gene calls are TRBV13 and TRBJ2-5, with 7 bases fitting TRBD1. Looked up from germline, CDR1 is PRHDT and CDR2 is FYEKMQ (reference sequence). This CDR3 is built from 14 residues. Trimming cost V 2 bases and J 3 bases; bases outside gene matches: 3. The CDR3 nucleotides are TGTGCCAGCAGCTTAATCGGACAGGAAGAGACCCAGTACTTC. Protein product: CASSLIGQEETQYF.

V is TRBV6-5 and J is TRBJ1-1; D is uncertain. Germline loops: CDR1 MNHEY, CDR2 SVGAGI. Trimming pared 5 bases from V and 1 base from J, leaving 14 bases between. This CDR3 region has 15 residues. Written as DNA, the CDR3 is TGTGCCAGCAGTCAAACCGGGAGGAGGAACACTGAAGCTTTCTTT. Residues: CASSQTGRRNTEAFF.

This chain uses TRBV19 with TRBJ2-2, with TRBD1 matching over 8 bases. This CDR3 contains 14 residues. V shed 7 bases, J shed 7 bases, and the junction held 8 bases outside the gene matches. The germline CDR1 and CDR2 sequences are LNHDA and SQIVND (reference sequence). This CDR3 reads CASIQDRAVGELFF. CDR3 DNA: TGTGCCAGTATCCAGGACAGGGCCGTCGGGGAGCTGTTTTTT. The whole variable domain, remainder taken from reference TRBV19 and TRBJ2-2, is DGGITQSPKYLFRKEGQNVTLSCEQNLNHDAMYWYRQDPGQGLRLIYYSQIVNDFQKGDIAEGYSVSREKKESFPLTVTSAQKNPTAFYLCASIQDRAVGELFFGEGSRLTVL.

CDR3 coding DNA: TGTGCCAGCAGTCCCTACCAGGCTGGGGCCAACGTCCTGACTTTC. Its protein product is CASSPYQAGANVLTF. V gene TRBV27 combines with J gene TRBJ2-6, with no clear D. CDR1 and CDR2 (germline): MNHEY, SMNVEV (reference sequence). CDR3 length equals 15 residues. The V end lost 5 bases, the J end lost 2 bases, and 10 bases lay between the germline ends.

The chain combines TRBV5-6 with TRBJ2-5, with 15 bases aligning to TRBD2. The CDR3 totals 17 residues. V trimming: 5 bases; J trimming: 0 bases; junction bases outside the gene matches: 5. Germline V CDR1 and CDR2: SGHDT, YYEEEE. CDR3 residues: CASRPGLAGGNQETQYF. CDR3 DNA: TGTGCCAGCAGGCCGGGACTAGCGGGGGGCAACCAAGAGACCCAGTACTTC.

The gene calls are TRBV9 and TRBJ1-6; D might be TRBD1 (5 bases). Trimming shortened V by 4 bases and J by 7 bases, and 15 bases separated the two germline ends. This CDR3 spans 15 amino acids. CDR1 and CDR2 from the germline V gene are SGDLS and YYNGEE. The CDR3 DNA reads as TGTGCCAGCAGCCCGCAGGGAGGCGTGAATTCACCCCTCCACTTT. Translation gives CASSPQGGVNSPLHF.

The chain has TRBV9 and TRBJ2-7; 9 positions agree with TRBD2. The CDR3 is made up of 15 amino acids. V dropped 0 bases and J dropped 2; count of bases not matched to a gene: 3. Germline CDR1 is SGDLS and CDR2 is YYNGEE. DNA of the CDR3: TGTGCCAGCAGCGTAGGCGCGGGAGGGGCCTACGAGCAGTACTTC. Translated: CASSVGAGGAYEQYF.

The V and J genes are TRBV28 and TRBJ2-2; TRBD2 matches 10 bases. V dropped 6 bases and J dropped 6; count of bases not matched to a gene: 7. This CDR3 is built from 15 residues. The germline gives CDR1 MDHEN, CDR2 SYDVKM. CDR3 sequence reads: CASSLLAGVPGELFF. The DNA for the CDR3 is TGTGCCAGCAGCCTCCTAGCGGGAGTTCCCGGGGAGCTGTTTTTT.

The V call is TRBV6-6, the J call TRBJ1-1, with TRBD1 matching over 12 bases. CDR1 and CDR2 (germline): MNHNY, SVGAGI (reference sequence). This CDR3 comprises 15 residues. The V segment lost 0 bases and the J segment 4 bases; nucleotides outside the gene matches: 0. The CDR3 spells CASSYSGQGATEAFF. DNA of the CDR3: TGTGCCAGCAGTTACTCGGGACAGGGGGCCACTGAAGCTTTCTTT.

The chain carries TRBV6-1 and TRBJ2-2, with 7 bases fitting TRBD2. V trimming: 10 bases; J trimming: 4 bases; junction bases outside the gene matches: 9. In germline, CDR1 is MNHNS, CDR2 SASEGT. The CDR3 runs to 14 residues. The CDR3 coding sequence is TGTGCCATCCTGACCCCTAGCGGCACCGGGGAGCTGTTTTTT. Protein product: CAILTPSGTGELFF.

The chain uses TRBV5-1 and TRBJ2-7; D uncertain. CDR1 is SGHRS and CDR2 is YFSETQ in the germline V gene. This CDR3 is 14 amino acids long. V was clipped by 5 bases and J by 0 bases, with 12 bases between them. The CDR3, as DNA: TGCGCCAGCAGGAGCGCTTATGCCTCCTACGAGCAGTACTTC. Its protein product is CASRSAYASYEQYF.

The V gene is TRBV5-6, the J gene TRBJ2-3; 7 nucleotides align to TRBD1. CDR1 and CDR2 (germline): SGHDT, YYEEEE. The junction had 0 bases not matched to a gene; V was cut back by 2 bases and J by 0 bases. This CDR3 is 14 amino acids long. The CDR3 DNA sequence: TGTGCCAGCAGCTTCAGGGGGAGCACAGATACGCAGTATTTT. The encoded protein is CASSFRGSTDTQYF.

This chain uses TRBV30 with TRBJ2-3, with D possibly being TRBD1 (5 bases). CDR1 is GTSNPN, CDR2 SVGIG, per germline (reference sequence). The V and J ends lost 3 bases and 6 bases respectively, with 7 bases between them. This CDR3 contains 11 residues. CDR3 nucleotide sequence: TGTGCCTGGAGACCAGGGGATACGCAGTATTTT. This gives the protein CAWRPGDTQYF.

This sequence joins TRBV6-1 and TRBJ1-2; tentatively, D is TRBD1 (6 bases). The germline gives CDR1 MNHNS, CDR2 SASEGT. Trimming shortened V by 2 bases and J by 3 bases, and 13 bases separated the two germline ends. This CDR3 has 15 residues. CDR3 in amino acids: CASSEKVTGHYGYTF. The CDR3 DNA sequence: TGTGCCAGCAGTGAAAAGGTCACAGGGCACTATGGCTACACCTTC.

This chain joins TRBV29-1 and TRBJ2-2; 9 nucleotides line up with TRBD2. Germline V gene lookup returns CDR1 SQVTM and CDR2 ANQGSEA. This CDR3 has 13 residues. The V gene end was trimmed by 6 bases and the J gene end by 5 bases; junction bases not matched to a gene: 4. This chain's CDR3 is CSVGLATTGELFF. For the CDR3, the DNA is TGCAGCGTCGGACTAGCGACGACCGGGGAGCTGTTTTTT.

The chain carries TRBV4-3 and TRBJ1-3, with 7 bases that match TRBD1. This CDR3 region has 17 residues. The V gene end was trimmed by 0 bases and the J gene end by 0 bases; junction bases not matched to a gene: 5. The germline V gene has CDR1 LGHNA and CDR2 YSLEER. CDR3 DNA sequence: TGCGCCAGCAGCCAAGATTACGGGACAGCCTCTGGAAACACCATATATTTT. The encoded protein is CASSQDYGTASGNTIYF.

The chain carries TRBV18 and TRBJ1-1; the match to TRBD1 covers 7 bases. Germline lookup yields CDR1 KGHSH and CDR2 LQKENI. V was pared by 2 bases and J by 3 bases, with 0 bases of the junction left unmatched. The CDR3 covers 13 residues. CDR3: CASSPDRDTEAFF. CDR3 in DNA: TGTGCCAGCTCACCAGACAGGGACACTGAAGCTTTCTTT.

The rearrangement uses TRBV6-1 and TRBJ2-1; tentatively, D is TRBD1 (5 bases). Deletions cut 7 bases from V and 7 bases from J, with 17 bases between. The CDR3 contains 14 residues. Germline V CDR1 and CDR2: MNHNS, SASEGT. CDR3 sequence (DNA): TGTGCCAGCACCCAAGGAAGGGGTTGGAATGAGCAGTTCTTC. As protein: CASTQGRGWNEQFF.